This TCR beta chain was found in a study of cytomegalovirus exposure and HLA in healthy donors. TCRdb's copy holds only in-frame clones and misses some; the assay was immunoSEQ multiplex PCR. The table lists over 60,000 clones, just over 95% of them singletons. With V trimmed by 6 bases and J by 1 base, 15 bases remained unmatched. CDR3 length equals 18 residues. Germline V lookup: CDR1 MDHEN, CDR2 SYDVKM. This sequence originates from a woman under 30 in good health and CMV-seropositive. This chain joins TRBV28 and TRBJ1-1; 9 nucleotides align to TRBD1. The source material was PBMCs. The CDR3: CASRGQGAWGGENTEAFF. CDR3 sequence (DNA): TGTGCCAGCAGGGGACAGGGCGCGTGGGGTGGTGAGAACACTGAAGCTTTCTTT.